Here is one T cell receptor beta chain with its context. This specimen belongs to a study of cytomegalovirus exposure and HLA in healthy donors. Vbeta (60) and Jbeta (13) primers were used in the PCR. The data were produced by immunoSEQ multiplex PCR, yet TCRdb's version contains in-frame clones alone and is incomplete. The sample carries about 98,000 clones, 70% to 80% recorded once. The TCR sequence derives from a man between 18 and 29 years old in good health and CMV-seropositive. Sequences were obtained from PBMCs.

DNA for the CDR3: TGTGCCAGCAGCCCGGGTGGGACTAACACTGAAGCTTTCTTT. As protein: CASSPGGTNTEAFF. The rearrangement joins TRBV5-4 to TRBJ1-1, with TRBD1 as a possible D gene (5 bases). CDR1 and CDR2 (germline): SGHNT, YYREEE (reference sequence). The CDR3 has 14 amino acids. V was clipped by 4 bases and J by 2 bases, with 12 bases between them.